This is a list of T cell receptor beta chains from one sample in a study of T-cell memory formation after mild COVID-19. TCRdb itself ran the 5' RACE reads through MiXCR, one entry per CDR3 protein. The sample lists about 90,000 distinct CDR3 sequences, about 13% occurring once. The sample consisted of PBMCs or a T cell subset sorted from them (not recorded which). These receptors were obtained from an adult woman who had mild COVID-19 (a few samples of this study predate the infection). Cell type and time point are not known. CDR3s include the opening cysteine and the closing phenylalanine or tryptophan. D genes are given only for firm matches. Only part of the rows carry a size: once, few, many, or a class if the clone is expanded.

J gene | clone size | V gene | D gene | CDR3 DNA | CDR3 protein
TRBJ2-1 | - | TRBV9 | TRBD2 | TGTGCCAGCTCCGGTCTAGCGGGGGGCCATGAGCAGTTCTTC | CASSGLAGGHEQFF
TRBJ2-1 | few | TRBV7-9 | - | TGTGCCAGCAGCTTCATTGGGGATGAGCAGTTCTTC | CASSFIGDEQFF
TRBJ2-7 | - | TRBV29-1 | - | TGCAGCGTTGAAGGGGACTCCTACGAGCAGTACTTC | CSVEGDSYEQYF
TRBJ2-7 | - | TRBV6-2/TRBV6-3 | - | TGTGCCAGCACCCTGGACGACTCCTACGAGCAGTACTTC | CASTLDDSYEQYF
TRBJ2-1 | - | TRBV29-1 | TRBD2 | TGCAGCGCTAAAGCGGGAGGGGGCGACAATGAGCAGTTCTTC | CSAKAGGGDNEQFF
TRBJ2-7 | many | TRBV20-1 | - | TGCAGTGCCCTAAGAAGGGACTCTCCGAGCTCCTACGAGCAGTACTTC | CSALRRDSPSSYEQYF
TRBJ1-2 | few | TRBV9 | TRBD1 | TGTGCCAGCAGCGCAGACAGGGAAAGAACTAGTTTTTCCTATGGCTACACCTTC | CASSADRERTSFSYGYTF
TRBJ2-7 | - | TRBV12-3/TRBV12-4 | - | TGTGCCAGCAGTTTATTTTCCCTAACAGGGATTGCGTTCGAGCAGTACTTC | CASSLFSLTGIAFEQYF
TRBJ1-1 | few | TRBV6-1 | TRBD1 | TGTGCCAGCAGTATAACAGGGGGCACTGAAGCTTTCTTT | CASSITGGTEAFF
TRBJ2-1 | many | TRBV4-1 | - | TGCGCCAGCAGCCAAGGGAGCGCGTCCTACAATGAGCAGTTCTTC | CASSQGSASYNEQFF
TRBJ2-3 | - | TRBV15 | TRBD2 | TGTGCCACCGGCGGGGGATACACAGATACGCAGTATTTT | CATGGGYTDTQYF
TRBJ1-2 | - | TRBV7-2 | - | TGTGCCAGCCCCGAACTGTATGGCTACACCTTC | CASPELYGYTF
TRBJ2-7 | few | TRBV4-3 | TRBD1 | TGCGCCAGCAGCCACTCAAGACAGGGGGTGGACGAGCAGTACTTC | CASSHSRQGVDEQYF
TRBJ2-7 | few | TRBV20-1 | TRBD2 | TGCAGTGCTAGACTCTCTAGCGGGAGAGGTACTGCCTACGAGCAGTACTTC | CSARLSSGRGTAYEQYF
TRBJ2-7 | many | TRBV27 | - | TGTGCCAGCAGTTTTGGGTACGAGCAGTACTTC | CASSFGYEQYF
TRBJ2-1 | many | TRBV11-2 | TRBD2 | TGTGCCAGCTCCCCCGCCGGGCTAGCGGGGGACAATGAGCAGTTCTTC | CASSPAGLAGDNEQFF
TRBJ1-1 | - | TRBV27 | - | TGTGCCAGCAGACAGGGAGGGACTGAAGCTTTCTTT | CASRQGGTEAFF
TRBJ2-5 | - | TRBV4-1 | TRBD2 | TGCGCCAGCAGCCAAGTCCCAGCGGGAGATCAAGAGACCCAGTACTTC | CASSQVPAGDQETQYF
TRBJ2-7 | few | TRBV30 | - | TGTGCCTGGAGTGTGTATCCAGCGGACGAGCAGTACTTC | CAWSVYPADEQYF
TRBJ2-5 | - | TRBV27 | - | TGTGCCAGCAGCCGTTGGGGGGGGGGCTTACAAGAGACCCAGTACTTC | CASSRWGGGLQETQYF
TRBJ2-7 | few | TRBV6-5 | TRBD2 | TGTGCCAGCAGTCTCCGGGACTACGGTAACGGGGAGCAGTACTTC | CASSLRDYGNGEQYF
TRBJ2-3 | - | TRBV4-3 | TRBD2 | TGCGCCAGCAGCCAAGTCAGCGGGAGGTTCACAGATACGCAGTATTTT | CASSQVSGRFTDTQYF
TRBJ2-1 | few | TRBV19 | - | TGTGCCAGTAGTTCAGCGATCAGCTCCTACAATGAGCAGTTCTTC | CASSSAISSYNEQFF
TRBJ2-2 | few | TRBV5-1 | TRBD1 | TGCGCCAGCAGCCCCATTCAGGGGGCTGTCACCGGGGAGCTGTTTTTT | CASSPIQGAVTGELFF
TRBJ2-3 | - | TRBV20-1 | TRBD2 | TGCAGTGCCGGACTAGCGGGGGACGACACAGATACGCAGTATTTT | CSAGLAGDDTDTQYF
TRBJ2-1 | - | TRBV4-3 | TRBD2 | TGCGCCAGCAGCCAAGATATGACTAGCGGGAGTGCGCAGTTCTTC | CASSQDMTSGSAQFF
TRBJ2-1 | many | TRBV6-2/TRBV6-3 | TRBD1 | TGTGCCAGCAGTCCCCTCGGGACAGGGGTTCACGATGAGCAGTTCTTC | CASSPLGTGVHDEQFF
TRBJ1-1 | - | TRBV4-1 | - | TGCGCCAGCAGAGACAGGCTGAACACTGAAGCTTTCTTT | CASRDRLNTEAFF
TRBJ2-6 | - | TRBV15 | - | TGTGCCACCAGCAGAGGACAGGGAGGTGGGGCCAACGTCCTGACTTTC | CATSRGQGGGANVLTF
TRBJ2-7 | few | TRBV25-1 | TRBD1 | TGTGCCAGCGCCCCGAGATTGGACAGGGAAATGTTTAGCTCCTACGAGCAGTACTTC | CASAPRLDREMFSSYEQYF
TRBJ2-1 | - | TRBV7-6 | TRBD1 | TGTGCCAGCAGCTTAGGACAGGGGGCAGTTGAGCAGTTCTTC | CASSLGQGAVEQFF
TRBJ2-7 | - | TRBV4-2 | - | TGTGCCAGCAGCCAAGCTGGTATTTCCTACGAGCAGTACTTC | CASSQAGISYEQYF
TRBJ2-7 | - | TRBV5-1 | - | TGCGCCAGCAGCGAGACTCCGCAGGGTTTCTCCTACGAGCAGTACTTC | CASSETPQGFSYEQYF
TRBJ2-1 | few | TRBV7-9 | - | TGTGCCAGCGGTCAGGTTTACAATGAGCAGTTCTTC | CASGQVYNEQFF
TRBJ2-7 | few | TRBV3-1 | - | TGTGCCAGCAGCCGAACGACGGTTTCCTACGAGCAGTACTTC | CASSRTTVSYEQYF
TRBJ2-3 | - | TRBV7-9 | - | TGTGCCAGCACCAATCAGGACAATGCCATGACAGATACGCAGTATTTT | CASTNQDNAMTDTQYF
TRBJ2-1 | - | TRBV20-1 | TRBD2 | TGCAGTGCTAGGCACCTCGGGACTAGCGGGGGCCATGAGCAGTTCTTC | CSARHLGTSGGHEQFF
TRBJ2-1 | - | TRBV5-6 | - | TGTGCCAGCAGCTTGGTTGAAAATGAGCAGTTCTTC | CASSLVENEQFF
TRBJ2-7 | - | TRBV20-1 | - | TGCAGTGCTGGGGACGGAGCCTACGAGCAGTACTTC | CSAGDGAYEQYF
TRBJ2-5 | few | TRBV7-6 | TRBD1 | TGTGCCAGCAGCCTCAGTACAGGGGCAGAGACCCAGTACTTC | CASSLSTGAETQYF
TRBJ2-7 | few | TRBV29-1 | TRBD1 | TGCAGCGTTGAAGCGGTACAGGGGGACCCCTACGAGCAGTACTTC | CSVEAVQGDPYEQYF
TRBJ2-3 | few | TRBV24-1 | TRBD1 | TGTGCCACCAGTGACCAGGGGGTAGATACGCAGTATTTT | CATSDQGVDTQYF
TRBJ2-1 | - | TRBV7-6 | TRBD1 | TGTGCCAGCAGCTCGACCCGGGACAGGGGGCCGGATGAGCAGTTCTTC | CASSSTRDRGPDEQFF
TRBJ2-7 | few | TRBV27 | - | TGTGCCAGCAGCCCGACGACAGTAGGATTCTACGAGCAGTACTTC | CASSPTTVGFYEQYF
TRBJ2-7 | many | TRBV29-1 | TRBD2 | TGCAGCGTTTCTCCGGGACTAGCGATTTACCACGAGCAGTACTTC | CSVSPGLAIYHEQYF
TRBJ2-5 | few | TRBV12-3/TRBV12-4 | TRBD2 | TGTGCCAGCAGTTTTGTGGGAGGGAGTGAGACCCAGTACTTC | CASSFVGGSETQYF
TRBJ2-3 | many | TRBV7-6 | TRBD2 | TGTGCCAGCAGCTGGGGACTAGCTGGCACAGATACGCAGTATTTT | CASSWGLAGTDTQYF
TRBJ2-3 | few | TRBV12-3/TRBV12-4 | - | TGTGCCAGCAGTTTTTCCGGGCCCCGATCAGATACGCAGTATTTT | CASSFSGPRSDTQYF
TRBJ2-5 | many | TRBV20-1 | TRBD2 | TGCAGTGCTAGCGGGAGGAGGGAGACCCAGTACTTC | CSASGRRETQYF
TRBJ2-1 | few | TRBV6-5 | - | TGTGCCAGCAGTCACGCGAATGAGCAGTTCTTC | CASSHANEQFF